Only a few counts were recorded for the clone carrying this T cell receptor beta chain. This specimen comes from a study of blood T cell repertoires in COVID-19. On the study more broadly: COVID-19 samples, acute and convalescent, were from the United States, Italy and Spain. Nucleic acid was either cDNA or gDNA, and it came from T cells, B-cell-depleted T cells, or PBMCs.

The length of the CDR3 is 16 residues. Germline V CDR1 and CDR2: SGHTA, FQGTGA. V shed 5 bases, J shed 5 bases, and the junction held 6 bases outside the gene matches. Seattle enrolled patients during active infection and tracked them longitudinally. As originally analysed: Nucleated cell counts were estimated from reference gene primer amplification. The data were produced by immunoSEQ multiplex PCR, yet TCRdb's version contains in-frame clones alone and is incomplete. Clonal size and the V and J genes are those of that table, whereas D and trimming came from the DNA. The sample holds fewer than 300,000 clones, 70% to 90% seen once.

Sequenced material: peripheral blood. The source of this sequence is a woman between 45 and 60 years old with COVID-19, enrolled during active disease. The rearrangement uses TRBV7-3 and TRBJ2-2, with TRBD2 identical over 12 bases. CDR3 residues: CASSATGTSGTGELFF. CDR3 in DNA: TGTGCCAGCAGCGCAACCGGGACTAGCGGGACCGGGGAGCTGTTTTTT.